The 5 T cell receptor beta chains given below trace back to one sample, sequenced in a study of PD-L1 blockade in urothelial cancer. Time point here: peripheral blood 6 weeks after treatment start. The repertoire was sequenced with immunoSEQ multiplex PCR; TCRdb's copy has only in-frame clones and lacks some. This table has around 80,000 clones, around 90% appearing once. The starting material was PBMCs, obtained around atezolizumab (anti-PD-L1) treatment. The receptor set was obtained from a woman older than 75 with urothelial cancer.

CDR3 region: CASSYSRGRDYEQYF. CDR3 coding DNA: TGTGCCAGCAGTTACTCTAGGGGGCGCGACTACGAGCAGTACTTC. This chain uses TRBV6-6 with TRBJ2-7, with 7 positions matching TRBD1. Per the germline V gene, CDR1 is MNHNY and CDR2 is SVGAGI (reference sequence). V was pared by 0 bases and J by 3 bases, with 5 bases of the junction left unmatched. The CDR3 has 15 residues.

CDR3 in amino acids: CASSWDRDYGYTF. CDR3 in DNA: TGTGCCAGCAGCTGGGACAGGGACTATGGCTACACCTTC. The gene calls are TRBV5-4 and TRBJ1-2; 9 bases are shared with TRBD1. The junction had 0 bases not matched to a gene; V was cut back by 3 bases and J by 3 bases. The CDR3 extends over 13 amino acids. Germline V gene lookup returns CDR1 SGHNT and CDR2 YYREEE (reference sequence).

The chain employs TRBV7-3 and TRBJ1-5, with a possible D match to TRBD1 (5 bases). The CDR3 runs 14 residues. The germline V gene encodes CDR1 SGHTA and CDR2 FQGTGA. The V gene lost 5 bases and the J gene lost 7 bases, with 15 bases spanning the gap. CDR3 DNA: TGTGCCAGCAGCCCCCGAGGAGGGGACCAGCCCCAGCATTTT. This codes for CASSPRGGDQPQHF.

This clone was found a few times. The V and J genes are TRBV7-9 and TRBJ2-7; 7 bases match TRBD2. Germline assignment: CDR1 SEHNR and CDR2 FQNEAQ (reference sequence). The CDR3 covers 14 residues. V lost 2 bases and J lost 4; bases outside the gene matches: 5. The CDR3: CASSLFGEGYEQYF. CDR3 nucleotide sequence: TGTGCCAGCAGCTTATTCGGGGAGGGATACGAGCAGTACTTC. Full variable domain (remainder filled in from reference TRBV7-9 and TRBJ2-7): DTGVSQNPRHKITKRGQNVTFRCDPISEHNRLYWYRQTLGQGPEFLTYFQNEAQLEKSRLLSDRFSAERPKGSFSTLEIQRTEQGDSAMYLCASSLFGEGYEQYFGPGTRLTVT.

CDR3 nucleotide sequence: TGTGCCAGCAGGGGGTCGAGGGGGACTAATGAAAAACTGTTTTTT. It yields the protein CASRGSRGTNEKLFF. This chain connects TRBV28 to TRBJ1-4; perhaps TRBD1 as D (6 bases). The germline V gene has CDR1 MDHEN and CDR2 SYDVKM. V was clipped by 6 bases and J by 2 bases, with 13 bases between them. This CDR3 comprises 15 residues.